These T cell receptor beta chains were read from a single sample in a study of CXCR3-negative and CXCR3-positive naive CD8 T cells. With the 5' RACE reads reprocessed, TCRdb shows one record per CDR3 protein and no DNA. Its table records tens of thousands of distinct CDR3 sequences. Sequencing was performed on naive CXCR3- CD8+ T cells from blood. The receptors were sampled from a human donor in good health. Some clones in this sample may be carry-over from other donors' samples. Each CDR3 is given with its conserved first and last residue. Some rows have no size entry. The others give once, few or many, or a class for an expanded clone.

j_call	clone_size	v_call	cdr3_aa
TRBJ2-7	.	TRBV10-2	CASSIPHNPDREAYEQYF
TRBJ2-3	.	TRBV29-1	CSVAGTGATDTQYF
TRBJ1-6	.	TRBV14	CASSQVNRANSPLHF
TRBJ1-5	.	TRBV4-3	CASSQVVEGPQHF
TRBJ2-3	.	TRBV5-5	CASSLSTGEDTQYF
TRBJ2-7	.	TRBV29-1	CSVVGTGAYEQYF
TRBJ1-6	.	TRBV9	CASSVDALYNSPLHF
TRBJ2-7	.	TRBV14	CASKGIGAYEQYF
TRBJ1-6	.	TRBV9	CASSTGDDNSPLHF
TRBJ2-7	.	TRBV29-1	CSVETGRTYEQYF
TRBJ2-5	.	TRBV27	CASLLGETQYF
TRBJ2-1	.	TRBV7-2	CASSRNQGAHNEQFF
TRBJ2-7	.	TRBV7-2	CASSFLAGERPEQYF
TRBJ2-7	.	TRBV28	CASSFRGARLYEQYF
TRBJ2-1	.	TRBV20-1	CSARDEGEEFF
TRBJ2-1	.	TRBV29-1	CSVDAGSYNEQFF
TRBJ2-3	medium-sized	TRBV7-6	CASSLGGGGTDTQYF
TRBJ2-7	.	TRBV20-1	CSASRDSSYEQYF
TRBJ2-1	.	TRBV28	CASSPRGEHNEQFF